Below, 30 T cell receptor beta chains from the same sample are listed, as sequenced in a study of blood T cell repertoires in COVID-19. Data came from immunoSEQ multiplex PCR; TCRdb stores just in-frame clones and leaves some out. The sample holds over 200,000 clones, around nine tenths seen once. Sequenced input: peripheral blood. These receptors were obtained from a man aged 35 to 55 who had recovered from COVID-19.

The rearrangement links TRBV2 to TRBJ2-1; 8 nucleotides line up with TRBD2. The junction had 15 bases not matched to a gene; V was cut back by 6 bases and J by 8 bases. This CDR3 contains 16 residues. CDR1 is SNHLY, CDR2 FYNNEI, per germline. CDR3 sequence reads: CASRVYAGGLLDEQFF. The CDR3 DNA sequence: TGTGCCAGCAGGGTCTATGCGGGGGGCCTTCTGGATGAGCAGTTCTTC.

The V and J genes are TRBV2 and TRBJ2-6; D is undetermined. This CDR3 comprises 16 residues. In germline, CDR1 is SNHLY, CDR2 FYNNEI. The V end lost 1 base, the J end lost 7 bases, and 14 bases lay between the germline ends. The CDR3 is CASSEGWASEANVLTF. DNA of the CDR3: TGTGCCAGCAGTGAAGGTTGGGCCTCGGAAGCCAACGTCCTGACTTTC.

The gene calls are TRBV19 and TRBJ2-1; TRBD2 matches at 8 bases. J was trimmed by 9 bases and V by 6 bases; bases with no gene match: 16. CDR1 and CDR2 from the germline V gene are LNHDA and SQIVND (reference sequence). The CDR3 contains 16 residues. This CDR3 is CASRPTGRVYGGEQFF. In DNA, the CDR3 is TGTGCCAGTAGGCCCACCGGGAGGGTGTATGGGGGTGAGCAGTTCTTC.

This clone appeared a single time. This chain connects TRBV27 to TRBJ1-1; 7 nucleotides match TRBD1. V trimming: 0 bases; J trimming: 1 base; junction bases outside the gene matches: 5. The CDR3 spans 16 residues. Per the germline V gene, CDR1 is MNHEY and CDR2 is SMNVEV (reference sequence). The CDR3 DNA is TGTGCCAGCAGTTTATCGACAGGGTCGGCGAACACTGAAGCTTTCTTT. It is translated as CASSLSTGSANTEAFF.

This chain uses TRBV28 with TRBJ2-7; possibly TRBD1 for D (6 bases). CDR3 length equals 15 residues. The V gene's germline CDR1 is MDHEN and CDR2 SYDVKM. The V and J ends lost 10 bases and 2 bases respectively, with 21 bases between them. The CDR3: CATEPGQKLTYEQYF. The CDR3 nucleotides read TGTGCCACCGAACCGGGACAAAAATTAACCTACGAGCAGTACTTC.

This clone has more than one count but fewer than ten. The CDR3 DNA follows: TGTGCCAGCAGCTTAATTACTAGCGGGAGCCAAGAGACCCAGTACTTC. Protein: CASSLITSGSQETQYF. This sequence joins TRBV7-9 and TRBJ2-5; TRBD2 agrees at 11 bases. Germline V gene lookup returns CDR1 SEHNR and CDR2 FQNEAQ (reference sequence). This CDR3 has 16 amino acids. V was pared by 2 bases and J by 1 base, with 3 bases of the junction left unmatched. The full variable domain, with the rest looked up from reference TRBV7-9 and TRBJ2-5, is DTGVSQNPRHKITKRGQNVTFRCDPISEHNRLYWYRQTLGQGPEFLTYFQNEAQLEKSRLLSDRFSAERPKGSFSTLEIQRTEQGDSAMYLCASSLITSGSQETQYFGPGTRLLVL.

The chain combines TRBV4-1 with TRBJ1-2; 12 positions match TRBD1. CDR1 and CDR2 from the germline V gene are MGHRA and YSYEKL. CDR3 size: 17 residues. V shed 3 bases, J shed 8 bases, and the junction held 13 bases outside the gene matches. The DNA for the CDR3 is TGCGCCAGCAGCCACCTAAAGGGGGGACAGGGGGCACGGGGCTACACCTTC. As protein: CASSHLKGGQGARGYTF.

The chain couples TRBV10-3 to TRBJ1-2; unclear D gene. Trimming left V 3 bases short and J 2 bases short, with 10 bases between. The CDR3 consists of 14 residues. Looked up from germline, CDR1 is ENHRY and CDR2 is SYGVKD. DNA of the CDR3: TGTGCCATCAGTGATGGAGGCAGGAACTATGGCTACACCTTC. It yields the protein CAISDGGRNYGYTF.

This chain links TRBV4-3 with TRBJ1-1, with a weak D call TRBD1 (6 bases). V gave up 0 bases and J gave up 6 bases, with 11 bases separating them. Germline V lookup: CDR1 LGHNA, CDR2 YSLEER. The CDR3 has 14 residues. The CDR3 nucleotides read TGCGCCAGCAGCCAAGAAGCGGGGGGGCCTGAAGCTTTCTTT. Translation gives CASSQEAGGPEAFF.

The chain links TRBV4-3 to TRBJ2-4, with D tentatively TRBD2 (6 bases). Trimming pared 2 bases from V and 4 bases from J, leaving 9 bases between. Germline CDR1 reads LGHNA; CDR2 reads YSLEER. The length of the CDR3 is 14 residues. The CDR3 is CASSQLAKKNIQYF. Here the CDR3 DNA reads TGCGCCAGCAGCCAACTAGCGAAAAAAAACATTCAGTACTTC.

CDR3 loop: CASSRLRGGANTGELFF. As DNA, the CDR3 is TGTGCCAGCAGCCGTCTGCGGGGGGGAGCAAACACCGGGGAGCTGTTTTTT. The chain carries TRBV7-2 and TRBJ2-2; 9 bases align to TRBD2. Unmatched junction bases numbered 9, after V lost 5 bases and J lost 2 bases. Germline CDR1 is SGHTA and CDR2 is FQGNSA. The CDR3 totals 17 residues.

The chain joins TRBV2 to TRBJ2-1, with D unresolved. The CDR3 is 13 residues long. V was pared by 4 bases and J by 5 bases, with 9 bases between. Germline CDR1 SNHLY, CDR2 FYNNEI. Here the CDR3 reads CASSVGRNNEQFF. Written as DNA, the CDR3 is TGTGCCAGCAGTGTGGGCAGAAACAATGAGCAGTTCTTC. The full variable domain, rest sourced from reference TRBV2 and TRBJ2-1, is EPEVTQTPSHQVTQMGQEVILRCVPISNHLYFYWYRQILGQKVEFLVSFYNNEISEKSEIFDDQFSVERPDGSNFTLKIRSTKLEDSAMYFCASSVGRNNEQFFGPGTRLTVL.

The chain employs TRBV9 and TRBJ2-2, with TRBD2 as a possible D gene (5 bases). The CDR3 has 13 amino acids. The V end lost 7 bases, the J end lost 4 bases, and 11 bases lay between the germline ends. The germline gives CDR1 SGDLS, CDR2 YYNGEE. For the CDR3, the DNA is TGTGCCAGCGGTGGACTTCGCACCGGGGAGCTGTTTTTT. It yields the protein CASGGLRTGELFF.

This chain connects TRBV11-3 to TRBJ2-7; TRBD2 matches 14 bases. Germline V gives CDR1 SGHNT, CDR2 YENEEA. The CDR3 is made up of 17 amino acids. J was trimmed by 7 bases and V by 5 bases; bases with no gene match: 13. CDR3 amino acids: CASSLGGGTSGSEEQYF. CDR3 nucleotide sequence: TGTGCCAGCAGCCTCGGCGGGGGGACTAGCGGGAGTGAAGAGCAGTACTTC.

This chain joins TRBV19 and TRBJ2-1; 8 nucleotides line up with TRBD2. Germline CDR1 and CDR2: LNHDA and SQIVND (reference sequence). The trim removed 5 bases at V and 8 bases at J, leaving 11 bases unmatched. This CDR3 has 15 amino acids. CDR3 bases: TGTGCCAGTAGTCCGGGGGGGGGCAAGAGCGATGAGCAGTTCTTC. Protein product: CASSPGGGKSDEQFF.

This chain joins TRBV6-4 and TRBJ2-1; 12 bases line up with TRBD2. Germline assignment: CDR1 MRHNA and CDR2 SNTAGT. Trimming removed 5 bases from V and 8 bases from J; junction bases left unmatched: 7. This CDR3 is 15 amino acids long. The CDR3 nucleotides read TGTGCCAGCAGTCCGTGGCTAGCGGGAGGGGATGAGCAGTTCTTC. Protein: CASSPWLAGGDEQFF.

V is TRBV7-8 and J is TRBJ1-1; D gene ambiguous. The V and J ends lost 6 bases and 4 bases respectively, with 9 bases between them. The germline CDR1 and CDR2 sequences are SGHVS and FQNEAQ. The CDR3 is 12 residues long. The CDR3 is CASRRVGTEAFF. In DNA form, the CDR3 reads TGTGCCAGCAGGCGGGTGGGCACTGAAGCTTTCTTT. Full variable domain (outside the CDR3, taken from reference TRBV7-8 and TRBJ1-1): GAGVSQSPRYKVAKRGQDVALRCDPISGHVSLFWYQQALGQGPEFLTYFQNEAQLDKSGLPSDRFFAERPEGSVSTLKIQRTQQEDSAVYLCASRRVGTEAFFGQGTRLTVV.

The chain has TRBV10-3 and TRBJ2-7; tentatively, D is TRBD1 (5 bases). This CDR3 has 15 amino acids. Looked up from germline, CDR1 is ENHRY and CDR2 is SYGVKD. V was cut by 6 bases and J by 1 base, with 16 bases left in between. As DNA, the CDR3 is TGTGCCATCAGGTCCAAAGGGGATCGATCCTACGAGCAGTACTTC. It specifies CAIRSKGDRSYEQYF.

The chain couples TRBV29-1 to TRBJ2-7; TRBD1 matches 7 bases. Germline-derived CDR1 and CDR2 are SQVTM and ANQGSEA. There are 12 residues in the CDR3. V trimming: 7 bases; J trimming: 2 bases; junction bases outside the gene matches: 5. Here the CDR3 DNA reads TGCAGCGCTCAGACAGGGCCCTACGAGCAGTACTTC. It codes for CSAQTGPYEQYF.

V is TRBV14 and J is TRBJ2-7; 8 bases are shared with TRBD2. CDR1 is SGHDN, CDR2 FVKESK, per germline. This CDR3 contains 14 residues. The J segment lost 0 bases and the V segment lost 5 bases, leaving 3 bases of the junction unmatched. This chain's CDR3 is CASSLAGNSYEQYF. The CDR3 nucleotides are TGTGCCAGCAGCTTAGCGGGGAACTCCTACGAGCAGTACTTC.

The DNA of the CDR3 is TGCGCCAGCAGCCGAACTAGCGGGGTAGATACGCAGTATTTT. This codes for CASSRTSGVDTQYF. The chain couples TRBV4-3 to TRBJ2-3, with TRBD2 matching over 10 bases. The CDR3 has 14 residues. CDR1 is LGHNA and CDR2 is YSLEER in the germline V gene. J lost 5 bases, V lost 4 bases, and 3 bases had no gene match.

The sample holds one count of this clone. The V and J genes are TRBV18 and TRBJ1-1, with 9 bases matching TRBD1. Looked up from germline, CDR1 is KGHSH and CDR2 is LQKENI. The CDR3 runs to 16 residues. V lost 4 bases, J lost 0 bases, and 6 bases stayed unmatched. CDR3 protein: CASSLRDRVLNTEAFF. The CDR3, as DNA: TGTGCCAGCTCACTCCGGGACAGGGTGTTGAACACTGAAGCTTTCTTT.

The chain couples TRBV20-1 to TRBJ2-5, with 9 positions matching TRBD2. There are 14 residues in the CDR3. V was pared by 3 bases and J by 2 bases, with 4 bases of the junction left unmatched. Per the germline V gene, CDR1 is DFQATT and CDR2 is SNEGSKA (reference sequence). CDR3 residues: CSASISGGQETQYF. In nucleotides, the CDR3 is TGCAGTGCTAGTATTAGCGGGGGTCAAGAGACCCAGTACTTC.

The chain uses TRBV27 and TRBJ1-1; the match to TRBD1 covers 7 bases. V lost 2 bases and J lost 4; bases outside the gene matches: 4. Germline V gene lookup returns CDR1 MNHEY and CDR2 SMNVEV (reference sequence). CDR3 size: 14 residues. The CDR3 nucleotides are TGTGCCAGCAGTTTAGGGACAGTGAGCACTGAAGCTTTCTTT. Amino acids: CASSLGTVSTEAFF.

This sequence joins TRBV18 and TRBJ2-3, with a weak D call TRBD1 (7 bases). The CDR3 contains 14 residues. V dropped 2 bases and J dropped 8 bases, with 14 bases sitting between them. Germline CDR1 reads KGHSH; CDR2 reads LQKENI. In nucleotides, the CDR3 is TGTGCCAGCTCACCAGAGGGGGCCGGGAGTACGCAGTATTTT. Translating gives CASSPEGAGSTQYF.

This clone showed up just once. The chain links TRBV5-1 to TRBJ2-3; D is undetermined. CDR1 and CDR2 (germline): SGHRS, YFSETQ. This CDR3 is 13 amino acids long. V was trimmed by 3 bases and J by 5 bases, leaving 10 bases between them. CDR3 bases: TGCGCCAGCAGCTCCCCCCTTAGAGATACGCAGTATTTT. Translating it yields CASSSPLRDTQYF.

The V gene is TRBV6-5, the J gene TRBJ1-5; 7 bases align to TRBD1. Germline trimming cut 8 bases from V and 0 bases from J; bases unmatched to any gene: 7. This CDR3 has 15 amino acids. Germline lookup yields CDR1 MNHEY and CDR2 SVGAGI. The CDR3 reads CASGRDRYSNQPQHF. CDR3 DNA: TGTGCCAGCGGCCGGGACAGATATAGCAATCAGCCCCAGCATTTT.

The chain couples TRBV7-9 to TRBJ1-4, with 9 positions matching TRBD1. Trimming took 3 bases from V and 8 from J; bases not matched to a gene: 4. Germline V gene lookup returns CDR1 SEHNR and CDR2 FQNEAQ (reference sequence). This CDR3 is 14 amino acids long. The CDR3 nucleotides are TGTGCCAGCAGCTTCGGGACAGGGCTGGAAAAACTGTTTTTT. It is translated as CASSFGTGLEKLFF.

The rearrangement links TRBV28 to TRBJ2-7; possible D gene TRBD2, 6 bases. Germline-derived CDR1 and CDR2 are MDHEN and SYDVKM. With 6 bases removed from V and 6 bases from J, the gap between germline ends came to 21 bases. The CDR3 extends over 15 amino acids. The CDR3 protein is CASSPGTHIPPEQYF. The DNA of the CDR3 is TGTGCCAGCAGCCCCGGGACTCACATTCCCCCCGAGCAGTACTTC.

The rearrangement links TRBV2 to TRBJ1-1; D is uncertain. Trimming took 4 bases from V and 0 from J, leaving 12 bases between them. The CDR3 is 15 amino acids. Germline lookup yields CDR1 SNHLY and CDR2 FYNNEI. The CDR3 DNA sequence: TGTGCCAGCAGTGGCTATCGACAACTGAACACTGAAGCTTTCTTT. Its translation is CASSGYRQLNTEAFF.